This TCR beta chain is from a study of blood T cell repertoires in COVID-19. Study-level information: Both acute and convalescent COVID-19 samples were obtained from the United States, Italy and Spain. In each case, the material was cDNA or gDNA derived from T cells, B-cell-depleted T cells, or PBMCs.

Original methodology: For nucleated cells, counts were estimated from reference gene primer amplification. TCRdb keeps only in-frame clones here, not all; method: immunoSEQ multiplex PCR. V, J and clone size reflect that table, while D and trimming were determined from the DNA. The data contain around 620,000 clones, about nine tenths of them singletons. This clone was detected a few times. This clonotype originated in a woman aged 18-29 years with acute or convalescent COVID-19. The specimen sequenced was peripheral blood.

The CDR3 DNA follows: TGTGCCAGCAGCTTGGGACAGGAGAACTATGGCTACACCTTC. Translating it yields CASSLGQENYGYTF. The genes are TRBV5-4 and TRBJ1-2; D may be TRBD1 (6 bases). The germline V gene encodes CDR1 SGHNT and CDR2 YYREEE (reference sequence). The V end lost 0 bases, the J end lost 2 bases, and 8 bases lay between the germline ends. The CDR3 is 14 residues long.